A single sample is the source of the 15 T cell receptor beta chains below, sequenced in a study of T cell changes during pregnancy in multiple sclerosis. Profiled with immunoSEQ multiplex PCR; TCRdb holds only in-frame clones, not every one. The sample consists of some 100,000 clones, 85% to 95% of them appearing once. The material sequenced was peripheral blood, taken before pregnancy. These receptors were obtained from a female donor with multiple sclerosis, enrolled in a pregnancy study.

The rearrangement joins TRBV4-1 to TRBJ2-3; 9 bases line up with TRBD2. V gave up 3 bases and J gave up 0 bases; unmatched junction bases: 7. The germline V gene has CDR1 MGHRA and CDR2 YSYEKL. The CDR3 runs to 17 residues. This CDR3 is CASSQRPGLASTDTQYF. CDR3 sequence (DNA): TGCGCCAGCAGCCAGCGCCCCGGACTAGCGAGCACAGATACGCAGTATTTT.

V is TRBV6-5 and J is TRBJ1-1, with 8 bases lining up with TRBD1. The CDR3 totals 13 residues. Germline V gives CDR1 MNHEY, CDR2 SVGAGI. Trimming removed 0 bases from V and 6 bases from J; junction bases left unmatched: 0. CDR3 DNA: TGTGCCAGCAGTTACTCGACAGGGGCTGAAGCTTTCTTT. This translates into CASSYSTGAEAFF.

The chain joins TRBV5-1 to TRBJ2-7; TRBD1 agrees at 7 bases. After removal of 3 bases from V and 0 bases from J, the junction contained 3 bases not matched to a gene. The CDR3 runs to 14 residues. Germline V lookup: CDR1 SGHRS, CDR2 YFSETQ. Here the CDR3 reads CASSYGDSSYEQYF. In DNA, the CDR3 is TGCGCCAGCAGCTATGGGGACAGCTCCTACGAGCAGTACTTC.

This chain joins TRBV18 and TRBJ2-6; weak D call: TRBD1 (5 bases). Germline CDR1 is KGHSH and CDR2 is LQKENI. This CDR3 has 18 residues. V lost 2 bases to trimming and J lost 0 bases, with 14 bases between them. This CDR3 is CASSPRQGTRSGANVLTF. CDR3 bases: TGTGCCAGCTCACCAAGGCAGGGTACCCGCTCTGGGGCCAACGTCCTGACTTTC. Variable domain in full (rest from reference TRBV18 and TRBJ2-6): NAGVMQNPRHLVRRRGQEARLRCSPMKGHSHVYWYRQLPEEGLKFMVYLQKENIIDESGMPKERFSAEFPKEGPSILRIQQVVRGDSAAYFCASSPRQGTRSGANVLTFGAGSRLTVL.

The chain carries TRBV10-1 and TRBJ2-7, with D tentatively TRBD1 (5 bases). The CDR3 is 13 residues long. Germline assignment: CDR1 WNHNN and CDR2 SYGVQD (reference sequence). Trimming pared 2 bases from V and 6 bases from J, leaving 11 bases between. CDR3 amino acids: CASSERGPGEQYF. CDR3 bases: TGCGCCAGCAGTGAGAGGGGTCCGGGCGAGCAGTACTTC.

CDR3 in DNA: TGCGCCAGCAGCTCGCGGGGGACTTCCTACGAGCAGTACTTC. Translated, it gives CASSSRGTSYEQYF. The chain has TRBV5-1 and TRBJ2-7; TRBD2 agrees at 7 bases. The junction had 4 bases not matched to a gene; V was cut back by 3 bases and J by 1 base. The V gene's germline CDR1 is SGHRS and CDR2 YFSETQ. The CDR3 is 14 residues long.

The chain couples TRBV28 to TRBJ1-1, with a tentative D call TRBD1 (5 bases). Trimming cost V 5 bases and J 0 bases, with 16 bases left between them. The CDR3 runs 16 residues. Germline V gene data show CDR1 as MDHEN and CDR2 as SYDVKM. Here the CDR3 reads CASSLPGLLLNTEAFF. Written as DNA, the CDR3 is TGTGCCAGCAGTCTCCCGGGACTCCTATTGAACACTGAAGCTTTCTTT. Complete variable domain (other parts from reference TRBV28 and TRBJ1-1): DVKVTQSSRYLVKRTGEKVFLECVQDMDHENMFWYRQDPGLGLRLIYFSYDVKMKEKGDIPEGYSVSREKKERFSLILESASTNQTSMYLCASSLPGLLLNTEAFFGQGTRLTVV.

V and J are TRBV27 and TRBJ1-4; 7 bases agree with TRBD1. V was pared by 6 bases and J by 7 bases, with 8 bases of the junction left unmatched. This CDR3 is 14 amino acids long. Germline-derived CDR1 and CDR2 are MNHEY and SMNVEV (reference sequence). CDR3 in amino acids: CASRTQGLGEKLFF. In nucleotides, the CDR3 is TGTGCCAGCAGGACACAGGGGCTAGGTGAAAAACTGTTTTTT.

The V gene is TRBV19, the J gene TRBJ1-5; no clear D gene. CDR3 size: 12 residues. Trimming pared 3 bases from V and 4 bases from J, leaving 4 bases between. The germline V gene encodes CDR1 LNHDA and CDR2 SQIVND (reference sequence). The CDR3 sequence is CASSMRNQPQHF. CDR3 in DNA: TGTGCCAGTAGTATGCGAAATCAGCCCCAGCATTTT.

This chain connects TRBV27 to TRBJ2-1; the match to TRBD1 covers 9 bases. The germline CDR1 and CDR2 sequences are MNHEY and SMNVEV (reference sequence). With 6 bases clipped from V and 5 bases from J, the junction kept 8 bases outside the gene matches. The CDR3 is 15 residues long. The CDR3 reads CASRGGQGKDNEQFF. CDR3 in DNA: TGTGCCAGCAGGGGGGGACAGGGTAAGGACAATGAGCAGTTCTTC.

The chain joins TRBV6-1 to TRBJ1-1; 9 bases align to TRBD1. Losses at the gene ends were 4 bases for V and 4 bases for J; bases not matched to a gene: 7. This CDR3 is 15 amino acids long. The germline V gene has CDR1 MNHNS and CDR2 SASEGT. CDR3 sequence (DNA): TGTGCCAGCAGTGCGGACAGGGGAAGGATCACTGAAGCTTTCTTT. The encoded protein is CASSADRGRITEAFF.

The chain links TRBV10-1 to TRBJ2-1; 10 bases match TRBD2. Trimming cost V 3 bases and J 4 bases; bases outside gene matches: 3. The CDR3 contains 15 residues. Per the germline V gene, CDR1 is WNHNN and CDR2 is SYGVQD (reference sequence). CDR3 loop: CASSERTSGYNEQFF. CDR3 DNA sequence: TGCGCCAGCAGTGAACGGACTAGCGGTTACAATGAGCAGTTCTTC.

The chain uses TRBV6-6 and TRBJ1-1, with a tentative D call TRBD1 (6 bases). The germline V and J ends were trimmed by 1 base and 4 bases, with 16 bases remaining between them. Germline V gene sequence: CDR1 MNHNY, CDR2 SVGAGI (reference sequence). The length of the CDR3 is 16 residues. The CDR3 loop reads CASSYYPGTPGTEAFF. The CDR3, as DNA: TGTGCCAGCAGTTACTACCCCGGGACACCGGGCACTGAAGCTTTCTTT.

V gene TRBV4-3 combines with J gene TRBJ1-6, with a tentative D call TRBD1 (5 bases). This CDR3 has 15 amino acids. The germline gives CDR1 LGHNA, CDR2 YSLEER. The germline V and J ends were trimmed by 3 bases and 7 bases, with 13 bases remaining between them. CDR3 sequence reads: CASSQGGAGNSPLHF. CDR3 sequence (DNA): TGCGCCAGCAGCCAGGGAGGGGCGGGGAATTCACCCCTCCACTTT.

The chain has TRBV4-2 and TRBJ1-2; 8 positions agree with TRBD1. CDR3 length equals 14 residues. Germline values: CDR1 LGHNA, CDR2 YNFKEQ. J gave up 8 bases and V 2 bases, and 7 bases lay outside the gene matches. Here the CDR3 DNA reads TGTGCCAGCAGCCAACTAACAGGGGGGGGAGGCTACACCTTC. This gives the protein CASSQLTGGGGYTF.